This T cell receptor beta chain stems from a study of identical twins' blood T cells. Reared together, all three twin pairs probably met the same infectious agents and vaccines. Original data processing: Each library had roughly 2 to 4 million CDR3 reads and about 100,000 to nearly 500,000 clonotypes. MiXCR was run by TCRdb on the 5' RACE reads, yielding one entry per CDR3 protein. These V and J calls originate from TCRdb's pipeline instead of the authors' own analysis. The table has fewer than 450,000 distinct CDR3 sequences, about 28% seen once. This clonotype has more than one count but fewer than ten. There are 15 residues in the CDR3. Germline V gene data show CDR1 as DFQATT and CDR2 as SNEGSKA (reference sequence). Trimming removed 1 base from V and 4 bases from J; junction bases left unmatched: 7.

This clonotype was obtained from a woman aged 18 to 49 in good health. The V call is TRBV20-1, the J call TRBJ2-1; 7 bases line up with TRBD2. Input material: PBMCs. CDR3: CSARVLQAGYNEQFF. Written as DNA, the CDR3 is TGCAGTGCTAGAGTCCTACAAGCGGGGTACAATGAGCAGTTCTTC.